The subject of this entry is one TCR beta chain. This specimen belongs to a study of blood T cell repertoires in COVID-19. The wider study: The United States, Italy and Spain were the sources of the acute and convalescent COVID-19 samples.

This table comes from immunoSEQ multiplex PCR, and its TCRdb copy is limited to in-frame clones, with some not included. The repertoire holds about 120,000 clones, with approximately 70% as singletons. The V segment lost 4 bases and the J segment 7 bases; nucleotides outside the gene matches: 10. The CDR3 has 15 amino acids. Germline lookup yields CDR1 SGHTS and CDR2 YDEGEE. The sample taken for sequencing was peripheral blood. This receptor was taken from a woman in her 70s with acute or convalescent COVID-19. The chain links TRBV5-8 to TRBJ1-2, with 10 bases fitting TRBD1. The CDR3 DNA follows: TGTGCCAGCAGCACTTACACCAGGACAGGGGGTGGCTACACCTTC. As protein: CASSTYTRTGGGYTF.